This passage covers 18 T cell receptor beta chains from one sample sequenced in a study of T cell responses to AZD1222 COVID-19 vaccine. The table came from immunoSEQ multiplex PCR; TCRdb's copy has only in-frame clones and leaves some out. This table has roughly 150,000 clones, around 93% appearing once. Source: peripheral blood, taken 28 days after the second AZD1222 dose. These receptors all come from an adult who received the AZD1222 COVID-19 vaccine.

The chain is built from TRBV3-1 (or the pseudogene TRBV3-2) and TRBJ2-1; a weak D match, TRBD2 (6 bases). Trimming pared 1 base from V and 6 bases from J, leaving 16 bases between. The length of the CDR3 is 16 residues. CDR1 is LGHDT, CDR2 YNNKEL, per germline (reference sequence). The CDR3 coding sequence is TGTGCCAGCAGCCAAGCGGGCCGGGTGGGGGGCAATGAGCAGTTCTTC. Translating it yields CASSQAGRVGGNEQFF.

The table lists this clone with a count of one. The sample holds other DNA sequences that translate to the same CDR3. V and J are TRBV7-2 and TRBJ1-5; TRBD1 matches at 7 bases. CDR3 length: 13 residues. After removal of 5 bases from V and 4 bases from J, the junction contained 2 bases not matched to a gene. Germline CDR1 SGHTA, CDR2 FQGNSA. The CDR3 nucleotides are TGTGCCAGCAGCGGGACAGTTAATCAGCCCCAGCATTTT. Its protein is CASSGTVNQPQHF.

This chain's CDR3 is CASSQRGTEAFF. The DNA of the CDR3 is TGTGCCAGCAGCCAAAGGGGAACTGAAGCTTTCTTT. The V gene is TRBV12-3 or TRBV12-4, the J gene TRBJ1-1; TRBD1 might be the D (5 bases). The ends were cut back, 6 bases at V and 5 bases at J, with 10 bases in the middle. This CDR3 is 12 amino acids long.

DNA for the CDR3: TGTGCCAGCAGCCCCCAGGGGGCGCAGCCCCAGCATTTT. The encoded protein is CASSPQGAQPQHF. V gene TRBV3-1 (or the pseudogene TRBV3-2) combines with J gene TRBJ1-5; 8 bases are shared with TRBD1. V was pared by 4 bases and J by 7 bases, with 3 bases of the junction left unmatched. This CDR3 contains 13 residues. CDR1 is LGHDT and CDR2 is YNNKEL in the germline V gene (reference sequence).

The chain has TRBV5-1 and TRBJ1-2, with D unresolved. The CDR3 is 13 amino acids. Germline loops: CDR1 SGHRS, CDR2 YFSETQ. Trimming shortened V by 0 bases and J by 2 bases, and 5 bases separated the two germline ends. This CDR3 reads CASSLGFNYGYTF. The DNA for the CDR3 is TGCGCCAGCAGCTTGGGGTTCAACTATGGCTACACCTTC.

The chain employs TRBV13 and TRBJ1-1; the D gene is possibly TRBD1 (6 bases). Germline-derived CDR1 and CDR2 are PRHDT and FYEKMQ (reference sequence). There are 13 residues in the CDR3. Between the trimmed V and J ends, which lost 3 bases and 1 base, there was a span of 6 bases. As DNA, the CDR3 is TGTGCCAGCAGCTTGACAGGGAACACTGAAGCTTTCTTT. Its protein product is CASSLTGNTEAFF.

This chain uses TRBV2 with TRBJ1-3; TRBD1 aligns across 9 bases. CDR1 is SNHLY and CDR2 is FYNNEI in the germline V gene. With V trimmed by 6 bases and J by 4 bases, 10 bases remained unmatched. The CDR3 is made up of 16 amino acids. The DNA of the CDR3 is TGTGCCAGCAGATATACCCTAGGACAGGGGGGAAACACCATATATTTT. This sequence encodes CASRYTLGQGGNTIYF.

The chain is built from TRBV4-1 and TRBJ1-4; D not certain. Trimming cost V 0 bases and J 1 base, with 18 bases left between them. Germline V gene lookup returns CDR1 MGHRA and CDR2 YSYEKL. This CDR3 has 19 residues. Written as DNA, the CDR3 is TGCGCCAGCAGCCAAGATAGGGCAAGGATTCGGTTAACTAATGAAAAACTGTTTTTT. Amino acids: CASSQDRARIRLTNEKLFF.

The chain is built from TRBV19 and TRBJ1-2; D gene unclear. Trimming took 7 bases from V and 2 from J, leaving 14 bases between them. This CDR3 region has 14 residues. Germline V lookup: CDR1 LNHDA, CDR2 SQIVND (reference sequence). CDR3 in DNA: TGTGCCAGTATAGATGGGCAGAAGAACTATGGCTACACCTTC. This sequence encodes CASIDGQKNYGYTF.

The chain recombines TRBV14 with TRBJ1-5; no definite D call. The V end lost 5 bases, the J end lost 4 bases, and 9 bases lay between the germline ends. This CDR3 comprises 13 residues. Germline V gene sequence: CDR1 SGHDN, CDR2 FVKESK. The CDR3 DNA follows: TGTGCCAGCAGCGGAAGTCTGAATCAGCCCCAGCATTTT. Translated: CASSGSLNQPQHF.

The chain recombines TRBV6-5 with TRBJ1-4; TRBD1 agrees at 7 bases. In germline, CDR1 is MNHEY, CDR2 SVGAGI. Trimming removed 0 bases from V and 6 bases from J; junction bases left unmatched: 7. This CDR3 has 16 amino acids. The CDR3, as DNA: TGTGCCAGCAGTTACTCCGCCGGGACAGCTTATGAAAAACTGTTTTTT. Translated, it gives CASSYSAGTAYEKLFF.

This CDR3 is CAIRSGQGATGNTEAFF. The CDR3 DNA reads TGTGCCATCAGATCGGGACAGGGGGCAACGGGGAACACTGAAGCTTTCTTT. The chain joins TRBV10-3 to TRBJ1-1; 12 nucleotides agree with TRBD1. V lost 6 bases and J lost 1; bases outside the gene matches: 9. This CDR3 spans 17 amino acids. From germline, CDR1 is ENHRY and CDR2 SYGVKD.

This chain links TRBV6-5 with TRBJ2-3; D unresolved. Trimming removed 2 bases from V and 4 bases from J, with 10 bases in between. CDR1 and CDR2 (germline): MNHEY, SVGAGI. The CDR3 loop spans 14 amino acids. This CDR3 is CASSYLPKADTQYF. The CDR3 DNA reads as TGTGCCAGCAGTTACCTCCCGAAGGCAGATACGCAGTATTTT.

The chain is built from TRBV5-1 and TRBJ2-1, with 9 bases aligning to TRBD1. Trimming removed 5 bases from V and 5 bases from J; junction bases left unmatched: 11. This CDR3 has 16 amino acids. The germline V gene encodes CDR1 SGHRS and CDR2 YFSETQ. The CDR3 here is CASSFKPGQGNNEQFF. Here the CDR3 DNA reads TGCGCCAGCAGTTTCAAACCGGGACAGGGAAACAATGAGCAGTTCTTC.

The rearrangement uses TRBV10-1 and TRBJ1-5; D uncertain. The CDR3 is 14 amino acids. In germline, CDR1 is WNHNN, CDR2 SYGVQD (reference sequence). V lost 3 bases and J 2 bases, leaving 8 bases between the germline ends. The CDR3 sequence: CASSEVRGNQPQHF. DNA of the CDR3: TGCGCCAGCAGTGAAGTTAGGGGCAATCAGCCCCAGCATTTT.

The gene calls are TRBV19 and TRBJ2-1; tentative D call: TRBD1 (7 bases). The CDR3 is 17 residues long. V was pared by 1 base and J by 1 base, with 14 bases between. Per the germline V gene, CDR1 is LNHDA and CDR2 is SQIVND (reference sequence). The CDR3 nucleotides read TGTGCCAGTAGTATAGCCGGGGGCAGGGGGTCCTACAATGAGCAGTTCTTC. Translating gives CASSIAGGRGSYNEQFF.

CDR3 loop: CASSQAHLAGATYEQYF. The CDR3 DNA sequence: TGCGCCAGCAGCCAAGCCCACCTAGCGGGGGCCACCTACGAGCAGTACTTC. The chain joins TRBV4-1 to TRBJ2-7, with 10 bases identical to TRBD2. V shed 1 base and J 2 bases; nucleotides not matched to a gene: 8. Per the germline V gene, CDR1 is MGHRA and CDR2 is YSYEKL. The CDR3 runs to 17 residues.

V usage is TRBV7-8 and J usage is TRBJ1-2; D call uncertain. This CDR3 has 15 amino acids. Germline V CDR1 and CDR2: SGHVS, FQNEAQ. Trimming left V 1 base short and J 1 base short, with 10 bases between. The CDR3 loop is CASSLGWHLNYGYTF. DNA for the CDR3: TGTGCCAGCAGCTTAGGATGGCACCTTAACTATGGCTACACCTTC.